This T cell receptor (beta chain) stems from a study of T-cell memory formation after mild COVID-19. Regarding the study as a whole: Balance between CD4 and CD8 was seen in clones contracting day 15 to 85, and a CD4+ lean was seen in later expanders.

CDR1 is KGHSH, CDR2 LQKENI, per germline. This CDR3 has 16 amino acids. V lost 2 bases and J lost 3, with 14 bases in between. Sample barcodes and UMIs were carried by the TCR alpha and TCR beta cDNA libraries that 5'RACE generated with constant-segment primers. TCRdb re-called the 5' RACE reads with MiXCR, one entry per CDR3 protein. The sample contains about 180,000 distinct CDR3 sequences, more than 15% of which appear only once. This clonotype has more than one count but fewer than ten. Its cognate antigen is unknown. This rearrangement joins TRBV18 to TRBJ1-5, with D unclear. This receptor was obtained from an adult woman who had mild COVID-19 (a few samples of this study predate the infection). Cell type and time point are not known. Specimen: PBMCs or a T cell subset sorted from them (not recorded which). Here the CDR3 reads CASSPAERIDNQPQHF. In DNA, the CDR3 is TGTGCCAGCTCACCAGCGGAGAGGATCGACAATCAGCCCCAGCATTTT.